The rows below give T cell receptor beta chains drawn from one sample of a study of early T cells in non-severe SARS-CoV-2 infection. TCRdb reprocessed the 5' RACE reads with MiXCR, giving one entry per CDR3 protein. The table records tens of thousands of distinct CDR3 sequences, around 10% of them present only once. The input for sequencing was whole blood, taken at baseline. These receptors all come from an adult who was a healthcare worker with PCR-confirmed SARS-CoV-2 infection or an uninfected control (not recorded which). Both conserved end residues are part of each CDR3. Fields, in order: V gene, D gene, clone size, J gene, CDR3 DNA, CDR3 protein. A D gene is named only where the DNA matches it firmly. Only part of the rows carry a size: once, few, many, or a class if the clone is expanded.

v_call: TRBV7-8; d_call: NA; clone_size: many; j_call: TRBJ1-3; cdr3_nt: TGTGCCAGCAGCCATCCGGGACAAGACTCTGGAAACACCATATATTTT; cdr3_aa: CASSHPGQDSGNTIYF
v_call: TRBV7-9; d_call: TRBD1; clone_size: NA; j_call: TRBJ2-1; cdr3_nt: TGTGCCAGCAGCTTAGACAGGGGTTATGAGCAGTTCTTC; cdr3_aa: CASSLDRGYEQFF
v_call: TRBV27; d_call: NA; clone_size: NA; j_call: TRBJ1-6; cdr3_nt: TGTGCCAGCAGTTTAGAACGCCAGCTAAATTCACCCCTCCACTTT; cdr3_aa: CASSLERQLNSPLHF
v_call: TRBV6-5; d_call: NA; clone_size: NA; j_call: TRBJ2-7; cdr3_nt: TGTGCCAGCAGTTACTCATTTGGACAGCAGGGGTACGAGCAGTACTTC; cdr3_aa: CASSYSFGQQGYEQYF
v_call: TRBV19; d_call: TRBD1; clone_size: NA; j_call: TRBJ1-5; cdr3_nt: TGTGCCAGTGGGACAGGGGGGAATCAGCCCCAGCATTTT; cdr3_aa: CASGTGGNQPQHF
v_call: TRBV12-3/TRBV12-4; d_call: TRBD2; clone_size: many; j_call: TRBJ2-1; cdr3_nt: TGTGCCAGCAGTCCGACTAGCGGGAGAGGGTCCTCCTACAATGAGCAGTTCTTC; cdr3_aa: CASSPTSGRGSSYNEQFF
v_call: TRBV11-3; d_call: TRBD2; clone_size: NA; j_call: TRBJ2-5; cdr3_nt: TGTGCCAGCAGCTTCGGACTAGCGGGGCGACAGACCCAGTACTTC; cdr3_aa: CASSFGLAGRQTQYF
v_call: TRBV29-1; d_call: TRBD2; clone_size: few; j_call: TRBJ2-7; cdr3_nt: TGCAGCGCGACTAGCGCCTTCTCCTACGAGCAGTACTTC; cdr3_aa: CSATSAFSYEQYF
v_call: TRBV20-1; d_call: NA; clone_size: few; j_call: TRBJ1-2; cdr3_nt: TGCAGTGCTAGAGATCCGGGGGGTCCTGGCTACACCTTC; cdr3_aa: CSARDPGGPGYTF
v_call: TRBV28; d_call: TRBD2; clone_size: few; j_call: TRBJ2-1; cdr3_nt: TGTGCCAGCAAAATCCCAGCTGGCGTAATTAGCGGGAGGGCCTCAGGAAATGAGCAGTTCTTC; cdr3_aa: CASKIPAGVISGRASGNEQFF
v_call: TRBV11-2; d_call: NA; clone_size: NA; j_call: TRBJ2-1; cdr3_nt: TGTGCCAGCAGCTTAGAAGCCCGACTGAGGCAGATGAATGAGCAGTTCTTC; cdr3_aa: CASSLEARLRQMNEQFF
v_call: TRBV10-3; d_call: TRBD2; clone_size: NA; j_call: TRBJ2-7; cdr3_nt: TGTGCCATCAGTGAGTCGAGCGGGAGCGCCCACGAGCAGTACTTC; cdr3_aa: CAISESSGSAHEQYF
v_call: TRBV6-5; d_call: NA; clone_size: few; j_call: TRBJ1-2; cdr3_nt: TGTGCCAGCAGTTACTCGGAGGGGTCGGAGACTGGCTACACCTTC; cdr3_aa: CASSYSEGSETGYTF
v_call: TRBV5-1; d_call: NA; clone_size: NA; j_call: TRBJ2-1; cdr3_nt: TGCGCCAGCAGACCACAAGGGGCCCTGGATGAGCAGTTCTTC; cdr3_aa: CASRPQGALDEQFF
v_call: TRBV7-9; d_call: NA; clone_size: many; j_call: TRBJ2-1; cdr3_nt: TGTGCCAGCAGCCCGAGAAGGGGACTGAGCTCCTACAATGAGCAGTTCTTC; cdr3_aa: CASSPRRGLSSYNEQFF
v_call: TRBV29-1; d_call: TRBD2; clone_size: NA; j_call: TRBJ2-1; cdr3_nt: TGCAGCGTTGAGAACCTCCTGACTAGCGGGAGTCAGTTCTTC; cdr3_aa: CSVENLLTSGSQFF
v_call: TRBV19; d_call: TRBD1; clone_size: NA; j_call: TRBJ2-3; cdr3_nt: TGTGCCACCAGGGGGCGAGTGGGACAGGGACCAGATACGCAGTATTTT; cdr3_aa: CATRGRVGQGPDTQYF